This TCR beta chain stems from a study of cytomegalovirus exposure and HLA in healthy donors. The V gene's germline CDR1 is LGHNA and CDR2 YNFKEQ. The V end lost 0 bases, the J end lost 0 bases, and 11 bases lay between the germline ends. CDR3 length equals 16 residues. PCR involved 60 Vbeta and 13 Jbeta primers. Clones were sequenced by immunoSEQ multiplex PCR, and TCRdb holds only the in-frame ones, with some missing. The sample has fewer than 250,000 clones; around 80% are singletons. The chain recombines TRBV4-2 with TRBJ1-2; D is unclear. The receptor's source is a man in his thirties or forties in good health and CMV-seronegative. The sequenced sample was PBMCs. CDR3 in amino acids: CASSQDFPRTNYGYTF. The CDR3 DNA follows: TGTGCCAGCAGCCAAGATTTCCCGCGAACTAACTATGGCTACACCTTC.